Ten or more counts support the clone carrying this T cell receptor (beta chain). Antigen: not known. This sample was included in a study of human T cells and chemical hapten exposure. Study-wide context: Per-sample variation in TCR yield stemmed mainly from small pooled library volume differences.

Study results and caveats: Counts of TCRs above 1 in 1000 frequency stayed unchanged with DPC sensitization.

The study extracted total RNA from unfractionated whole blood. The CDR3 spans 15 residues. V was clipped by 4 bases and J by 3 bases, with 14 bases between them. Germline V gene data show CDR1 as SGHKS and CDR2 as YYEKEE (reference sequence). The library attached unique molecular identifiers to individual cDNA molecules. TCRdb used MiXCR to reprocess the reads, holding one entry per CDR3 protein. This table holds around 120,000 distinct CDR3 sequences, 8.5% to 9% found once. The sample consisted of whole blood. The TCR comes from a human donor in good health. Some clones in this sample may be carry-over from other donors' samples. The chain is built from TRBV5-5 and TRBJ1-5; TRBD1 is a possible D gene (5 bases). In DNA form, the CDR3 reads TGTGCCAGCAGCCCAGTCGGGGGGTCCAATCAGCCCCAGCATTTT. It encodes CASSPVGGSNQPQHF.